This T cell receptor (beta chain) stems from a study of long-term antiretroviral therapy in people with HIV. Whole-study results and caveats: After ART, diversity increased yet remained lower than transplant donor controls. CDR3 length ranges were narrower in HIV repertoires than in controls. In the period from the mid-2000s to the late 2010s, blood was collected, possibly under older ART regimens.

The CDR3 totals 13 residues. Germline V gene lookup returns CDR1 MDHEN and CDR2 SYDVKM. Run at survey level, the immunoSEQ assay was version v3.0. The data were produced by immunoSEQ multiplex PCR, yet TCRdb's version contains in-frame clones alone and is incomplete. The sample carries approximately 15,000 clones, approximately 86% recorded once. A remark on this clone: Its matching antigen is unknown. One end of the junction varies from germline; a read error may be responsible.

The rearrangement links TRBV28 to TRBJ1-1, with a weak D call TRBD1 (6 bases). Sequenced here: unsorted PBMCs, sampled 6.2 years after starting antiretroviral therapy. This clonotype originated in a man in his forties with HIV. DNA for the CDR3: TGTGCCAGCAGCCCAGGGGTGAATACTGAAGCTTTCTTT. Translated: CASSPGVNTEAFF.